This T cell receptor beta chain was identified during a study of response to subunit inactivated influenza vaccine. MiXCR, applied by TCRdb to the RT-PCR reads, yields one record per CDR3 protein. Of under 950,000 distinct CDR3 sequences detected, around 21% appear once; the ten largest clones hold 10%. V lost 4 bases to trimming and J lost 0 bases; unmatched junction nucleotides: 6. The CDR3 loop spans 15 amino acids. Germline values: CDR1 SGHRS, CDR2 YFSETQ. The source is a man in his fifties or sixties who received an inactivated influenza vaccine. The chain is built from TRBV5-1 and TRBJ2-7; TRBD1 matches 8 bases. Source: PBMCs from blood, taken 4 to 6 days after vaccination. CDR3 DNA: TGCGCCAGCAGCACCGGGACAGGCCACTCCTACGAGCAGTACTTC. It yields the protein CASSTGTGHSYEQYF.